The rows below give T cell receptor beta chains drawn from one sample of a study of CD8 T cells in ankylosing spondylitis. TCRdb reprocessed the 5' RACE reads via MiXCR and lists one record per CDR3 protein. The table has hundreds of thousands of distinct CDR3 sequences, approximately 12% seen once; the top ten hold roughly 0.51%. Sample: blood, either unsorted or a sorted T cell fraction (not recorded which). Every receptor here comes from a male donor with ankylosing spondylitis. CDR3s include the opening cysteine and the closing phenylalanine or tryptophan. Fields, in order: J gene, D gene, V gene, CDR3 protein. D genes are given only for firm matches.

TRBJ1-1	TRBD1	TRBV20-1	CSAGGQGTTEAFF
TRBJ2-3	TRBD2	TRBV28	CASSPLGREDTQYF
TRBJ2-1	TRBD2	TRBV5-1	CASSPSSGIGYEQFF
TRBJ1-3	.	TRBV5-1	CASSLVGGLTGNTIYF
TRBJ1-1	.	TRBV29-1	CSDSMGLGTEAFF
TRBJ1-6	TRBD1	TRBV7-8	CASSLTGQTTPLHF
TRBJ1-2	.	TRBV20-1	CSARDNFARAAAGYTF
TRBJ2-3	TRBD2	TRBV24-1	CATSDPAGGITDTQYF
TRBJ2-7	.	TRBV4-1	CASSQGPRTPYEQYF
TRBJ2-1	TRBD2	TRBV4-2	CASSQVRGTRTIEQFF
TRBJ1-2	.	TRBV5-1	CASSLGANLGYTF
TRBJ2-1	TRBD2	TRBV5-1	CASSLDPLAGANEQFF
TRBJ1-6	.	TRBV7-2	CASSLTHSPLHF
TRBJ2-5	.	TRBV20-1	CSARAAGGLTQYF
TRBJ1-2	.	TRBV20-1	CSAPYYGYTF
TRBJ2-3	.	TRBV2	CASSRPSSSSGTDTQYF
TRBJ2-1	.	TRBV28	CASSMRENEQFF
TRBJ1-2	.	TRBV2	CASSGDTRNYGYTF
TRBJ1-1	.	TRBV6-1	CASTQPTVNTEAFF
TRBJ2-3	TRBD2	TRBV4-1	CASSPRASGGNWDTQYF
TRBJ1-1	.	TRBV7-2	CASSRTRVGNTEAFF
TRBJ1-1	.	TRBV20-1	CSASGGYTEAFF
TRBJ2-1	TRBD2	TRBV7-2	CASSSSGTSGGEQFF
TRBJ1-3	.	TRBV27	CASSRQAISGNTIYF
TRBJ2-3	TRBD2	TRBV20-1	CSAKTLGTSGGPLITDTQYF
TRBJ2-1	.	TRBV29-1	CSVVPMSALRGEQFF
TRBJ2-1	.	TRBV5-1	CASSDQIREQFF
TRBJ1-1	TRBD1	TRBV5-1	CASSLAAGTAVKAFF
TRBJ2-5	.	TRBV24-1	CATSDFGAGETQYF
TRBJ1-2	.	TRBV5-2	CAMSPGHRYGYTF
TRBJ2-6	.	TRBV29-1	CSVLDRLSGANVLTF
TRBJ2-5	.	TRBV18	CASSPIQETQYF
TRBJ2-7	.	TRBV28	CASSTGTFYEQYF
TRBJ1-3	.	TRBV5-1	CASRRGGGIGNTIYF
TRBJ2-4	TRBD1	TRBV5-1	CASSPGQVDDIQYF
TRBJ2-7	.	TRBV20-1	CSALDYEQYF
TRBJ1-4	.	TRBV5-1	CASSQGYDNLNEKLFF
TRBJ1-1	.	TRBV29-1	CSVVSGRAEAFF
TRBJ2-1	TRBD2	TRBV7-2	CALRLAGNNEQFF
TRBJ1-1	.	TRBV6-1	CASLQGTRRAEAFF
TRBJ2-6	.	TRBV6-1	CAISDSASKPAPGANVLTF
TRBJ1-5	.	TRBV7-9	CASSFLEDQPQHF
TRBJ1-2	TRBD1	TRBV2	CASGGTDYGYTF
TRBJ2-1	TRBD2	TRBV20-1	CSAKPGLIYNEQFF
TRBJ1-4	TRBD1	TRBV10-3	CAIKDRVGEKLFF
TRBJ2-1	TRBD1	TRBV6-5	CASSYLGFGDRERGNEQFF
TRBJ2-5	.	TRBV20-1	CSAIDGPETQYF
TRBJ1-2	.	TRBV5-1	CASAQFDSNYGYTF
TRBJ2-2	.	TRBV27	CASSPRPPGELFF
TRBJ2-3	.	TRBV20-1	CSARALATSTDTQYF
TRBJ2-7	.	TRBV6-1	CASSETGRGHYEQYF
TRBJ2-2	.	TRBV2	CASSEIGFGELFF
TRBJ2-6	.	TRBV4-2	CASRNVDGAVILGANVLTF